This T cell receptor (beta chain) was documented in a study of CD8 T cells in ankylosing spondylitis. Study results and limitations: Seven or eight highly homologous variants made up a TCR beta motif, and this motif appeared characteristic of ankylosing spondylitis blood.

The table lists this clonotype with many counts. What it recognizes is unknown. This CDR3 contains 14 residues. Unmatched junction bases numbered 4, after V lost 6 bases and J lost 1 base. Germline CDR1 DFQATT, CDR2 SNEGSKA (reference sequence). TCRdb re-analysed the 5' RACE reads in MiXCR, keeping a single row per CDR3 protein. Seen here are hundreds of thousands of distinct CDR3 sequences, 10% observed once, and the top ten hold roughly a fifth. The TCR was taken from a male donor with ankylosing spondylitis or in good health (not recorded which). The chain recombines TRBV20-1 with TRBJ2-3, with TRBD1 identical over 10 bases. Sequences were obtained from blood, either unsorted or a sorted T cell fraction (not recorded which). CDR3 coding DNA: TGCAGTGCCCCAGGACAGGGGGGCACAGATACGCAGTATTTT. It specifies CSAPGQGGTDTQYF.